This T cell receptor beta chain was sequenced during a study of T cells expressing NK-cell markers. The study, taken as a whole, reports: These clonotypes, the leaders elsewhere, also led the CD3+CD56-NKG2C+ fraction in a handful of donors.

A note on this clonotype: Its matching antigen is unknown.

Germline CDR1 and CDR2: SGHNT and YENEEA. The CDR3 is 12 residues long. UMIs accompanied the 5'RACE template switching by which TCR beta cDNA was made. For each CDR3 protein, TCRdb gives one entry from its re-call of the 5' RACE reads, without DNA. The table for this sample gives about 460,000 distinct CDR3 sequences. The receptor was isolated from a woman in her forties or fifties in good health. The chain couples TRBV11-3 to TRBJ2-1; the D call of TRBD1 rests on TCRdb alone, since no DNA is present to check it. The sequenced material came from blood T cells: a sorted CD56 or NKG2C T cell subset, CD4+ or CD8+ T cells, or bulk PBMC T cells (not recorded which). CDR3 sequence: CASSLRVGAQFF.